Presented here are 28 T cell receptor beta chains from one specimen sequenced in a study of blood T cell repertoires in COVID-19. TCRdb's copy holds only in-frame clones and misses some; the assay was immunoSEQ multiplex PCR. The sample consists of fewer than 85,000 clones, 80% to 90% of them appearing once. What was sequenced was peripheral blood. The receptors originated from a woman aged 55-70 years with acute or convalescent COVID-19.

The J gene is TRBJ1-2, the V gene TRBV7-2, with 9 bases lining up with TRBD1. Trimming took 2 bases from V and 4 from J; bases not matched to a gene: 2. The CDR3 loop spans 14 amino acids. CDR1 is SGHTA, CDR2 FQGNSA, per germline. CDR3 nucleotides: TGTGCCAGCAGCTTACAGACAGGGGGCTATGGCTACACCTTC. Translating gives CASSLQTGGYGYTF. The whole variable domain, filled in from reference TRBV7-2 and TRBJ1-2, reads GAGVSQSPSNKVTEKGKDVELRCDPISGHTALYWYRQSLGQGLEFLIYFQGNSAPDKSGLPSDRFSAERTGGSVSTLTIQRTQQEDSAVYLCASSLQTGGYGYTFGSGTRLTVV.

This clone was recorded once. The rearrangement joins TRBV27 to TRBJ1-5; tentatively, D is TRBD1 (6 bases). The V end lost 0 bases, the J end lost 3 bases, and 9 bases lay between the germline ends. Germline V gene sequence: CDR1 MNHEY, CDR2 SMNVEV (reference sequence). CDR3 length: 15 residues. CDR3 in amino acids: CASSLSRGYNQPQHF. The DNA of the CDR3 is TGTGCCAGCAGTTTATCGAGGGGGTACAATCAGCCCCAGCATTTT.

The chain carries TRBV19 and TRBJ1-2, with TRBD1 matching over 9 bases. The germline gives CDR1 LNHDA, CDR2 SQIVND (reference sequence). The junction had 9 bases not matched to a gene; V was cut back by 4 bases and J by 6 bases. The CDR3 runs to 15 residues. This CDR3 is CASSNPGTGKDGYTF. Here the CDR3 DNA reads TGTGCCAGTAGTAACCCCGGGACAGGGAAAGATGGCTACACCTTC.

The chain couples TRBV6-5 to TRBJ1-1, with 10 bases aligning to TRBD1. Unmatched junction bases numbered 3, after V lost 2 bases and J lost 0 bases. Germline V CDR1 and CDR2: MNHEY, SVGAGI. The CDR3 consists of 16 residues. CDR3 region: CASSYGGTGVNTEAFF. The CDR3, as DNA: TGTGCCAGCAGTTACGGCGGGACAGGGGTGAACACTGAAGCTTTCTTT.

This clone has a single count. This chain links TRBV7-2 with TRBJ2-7; maybe TRBD2 (5 bases). Trimming stripped 2 bases from V and 0 bases from J, with 11 bases between. This CDR3 spans 15 amino acids. Looked up from germline, CDR1 is SGHTA and CDR2 is FQGNSA. The CDR3 coding sequence is TGTGCCAGCAGCTTACGTCCCGGGAACTCCTACGAGCAGTACTTC. It translates to CASSLRPGNSYEQYF. Based on the CDR3 plus reference TRBV7-2 and TRBJ2-7, the full variable domain is GAGVSQSPSNKVTEKGKDVELRCDPISGHTALYWYRQSLGQGLEFLIYFQGNSAPDKSGLPSDRFSAERTGGSVSTLTIQRTQQEDSAVYLCASSLRPGNSYEQYFGPGTRLTVT.

This rearrangement joins TRBV19 to TRBJ2-1; 8 bases match TRBD2. The germline V gene encodes CDR1 LNHDA and CDR2 SQIVND (reference sequence). The length of the CDR3 is 16 residues. The V segment lost 4 bases and the J segment 7 bases; nucleotides outside the gene matches: 12. The CDR3: CASSRSGTRGLNEQFF. The CDR3 nucleotides are TGTGCCAGTAGTAGGTCCGGGACTAGGGGCTTAAATGAGCAGTTCTTC.

The V gene is TRBV11-3, the J gene TRBJ1-1; perhaps TRBD1 as D (5 bases). This CDR3 is built from 13 residues. The V gene's germline CDR1 is SGHNT and CDR2 YENEEA. Between the trimmed V and J ends, which lost 7 bases and 1 base, there was a span of 10 bases. The CDR3 sequence is CASTRGENTEAFF. The CDR3 DNA follows: TGTGCCAGCACCCGGGGGGAGAACACTGAAGCTTTCTTT.

A few counts support this clone. The rearrangement joins TRBV18 to TRBJ1-2, with a tentative D call TRBD1 (5 bases). Trimming removed 3 bases at V and 0 bases at J, with 8 bases between. The CDR3 contains 14 residues. Germline V gene sequence: CDR1 KGHSH, CDR2 LQKENI. CDR3 region: CASSPGRANYGYTF. The CDR3, as DNA: TGTGCCAGCTCACCTGGCAGGGCTAACTATGGCTACACCTTC.

The chain recombines TRBV3-1 (or the pseudogene TRBV3-2) with TRBJ2-7, with 7 bases identical to TRBD2. Germline V gives CDR1 LGHDT, CDR2 YNNKEL (reference sequence). The CDR3 sequence is 14 residues long. V lost 3 bases to trimming and J lost 2 bases; unmatched junction nucleotides: 4. The CDR3 DNA reads as TGTGCCAGCAGCCATGGGGGAGGGCCCTACGAGCAGTACTTC. Translation gives CASSHGGGPYEQYF.

The V gene is TRBV6-4, the J gene TRBJ2-1; TRBD2 agrees at 16 bases. Trimming at V came to 4 bases and at J to 0 bases, leaving 9 bases not matched to a gene. The CDR3 consists of 20 residues. Germline loops: CDR1 MRHNA, CDR2 SNTAGT. The CDR3 nucleotides are TGTGCCAGCAGTGGCAAGGGACTAGCGGGAGGGCCTTACTCCTACAATGAGCAGTTCTTC. Encoded protein: CASSGKGLAGGPYSYNEQFF.

V gene TRBV9 combines with J gene TRBJ1-2, with 8 bases lining up with TRBD1. CDR1 is SGDLS, CDR2 YYNGEE, per germline. The ends lost 0 bases at V and 6 bases at J; junction bases unmatched: 7. The CDR3 has 15 amino acids. The CDR3 reads CASSVDGQGADGYTF. CDR3 nucleotides: TGTGCCAGCAGCGTAGATGGTCAGGGGGCTGATGGCTACACCTTC.

CDR3 protein: CASSPPSGGYNEQFF. CDR3 coding DNA: TGTGCCAGCAGCCCACCTAGCGGGGGCTACAATGAGCAGTTCTTC. The chain couples TRBV7-2 to TRBJ2-1; TRBD2 aligns across 10 bases. The CDR3 has 15 residues. V trimming: 5 bases; J trimming: 3 bases; junction bases outside the gene matches: 4. Germline V gene sequence: CDR1 SGHTA, CDR2 FQGNSA.

This sequence joins TRBV3-1 (or the pseudogene TRBV3-2) and TRBJ2-2; 10 nucleotides align to TRBD1. The CDR3 loop spans 16 amino acids. V shed 1 base, J shed 6 bases, and the junction held 5 bases outside the gene matches. Germline V CDR1 and CDR2: LGHDT, YNNKEL (reference sequence). The CDR3 sequence is CASSQGRTGGAGELFF. CDR3 bases: TGTGCCAGCAGCCAAGGGCGGACAGGGGGAGCCGGGGAGCTGTTTTTT.

The chain carries TRBV2 and TRBJ1-3, with a possible D match to TRBD1 (6 bases). The CDR3 covers 14 residues. CDR1 is SNHLY and CDR2 is FYNNEI in the germline V gene. Trimming took 9 bases from V and 3 from J, leaving 15 bases between them. CDR3 bases: TGTGCCAGTTCCGGACAGACTTTTGGAAACACCATATATTTT. This translates into CASSGQTFGNTIYF. The whole variable domain, remainder taken from reference TRBV2 and TRBJ1-3, is EPEVTQTPSHQVTQMGQEVILRCVPISNHLYFYWYRQILGQKVEFLVSFYNNEISEKSEIFDDQFSVERPDGSNFTLKIRSTKLEDSAMYFCASSGQTFGNTIYFGEGSWLTVV.

This chain connects TRBV30 to TRBJ1-5; D is undetermined. V shed 2 bases and J shed 6 bases, with 11 bases lying between them. From germline, CDR1 is GTSNPN and CDR2 SVGIG (reference sequence). CDR3 size: 13 residues. The CDR3 region has the DNA TGTGCCTGGAGTCCCAATCTCAGTCAGCCCCAGCATTTT. Its translation is CAWSPNLSQPQHF. Full variable domain (missing parts from reference TRBV30 and TRBJ1-5): SQTIHQWPATLVQPVGSPLSLECTVEGTSNPNLYWYRQAAGRGLQLLFYSVGIGQISSEVPQNLSASRPQDRQFILSSKKLLLSDSGFYLCAWSPNLSQPQHFGDGTRLSIL.

The rearrangement uses TRBV7-8 and TRBJ1-1; 8 bases agree with TRBD1. V lost 5 bases, J lost 5 bases, and 10 bases stayed unmatched. The CDR3 covers 15 residues. Germline V lookup: CDR1 SGHVS, CDR2 FQNEAQ. The CDR3 sequence: CASSPASGGRTEAFF. The CDR3, as DNA: TGTGCCAGCAGCCCGGCCTCAGGGGGCCGGACTGAAGCTTTCTTT.

The J gene is TRBJ1-5, the V gene TRBV4-1, with no clear D. Germline V lookup: CDR1 MGHRA, CDR2 YSYEKL. This CDR3 is 14 amino acids long. V was cut by 6 bases and J by 1 base, with 10 bases left in between. CDR3 in DNA: TGCGCCAGCAGTCGACTCTTGAGCAATCAGCCCCAGCATTTT. Translating it yields CASSRLLSNQPQHF.

The chain employs TRBV29-1 and TRBJ1-2; possible D gene TRBD1, 5 bases. Germline V lookup: CDR1 SQVTM, CDR2 ANQGSEA. The length of the CDR3 is 12 residues. V was cut by 6 bases and J by 2 bases, with 10 bases left in between. As DNA, the CDR3 is TGCAGCGTGGGGGGACCCAACTATGGCTACACCTTC. Protein sequence: CSVGGPNYGYTF. Complete variable domain (other parts from reference TRBV29-1 and TRBJ1-2): SAVISQKPSRDICQRGTSLTIQCQVDSQVTMMFWYRQQPGQSLTLIATANQGSEATYESGFVIDKFPISRPNLTFSTLTVSNMSPEDSSIYLCSVGGPNYGYTFGSGTRLTVV.

The chain has TRBV15 and TRBJ1-3; no clear D. There are 16 residues in the CDR3. Germline V CDR1 and CDR2: LNHNV, YYDKDF (reference sequence). With 1 base removed from V and 0 bases from J, the gap between germline ends came to 10 bases. The DNA for the CDR3 is TGTGCCACCAGCAGAGGGGCGGGTGCCTCTGGAAACACCATATATTTT. This translates into CATSRGAGASGNTIYF. The whole variable domain, filled in from reference TRBV15 and TRBJ1-3, reads DAMVIQNPRYQVTQFGKPVTLSCSQTLNHNVMYWYQQKSSQAPKLLFHYYDKDFNNEADTPDNFQSRRPNTSFCFLDIRSPGLGDTAMYLCATSRGAGASGNTIYFGEGSWLTVV.

This clone has more than one count but fewer than ten. This sequence joins TRBV6-2 or TRBV6-3 and TRBJ1-6; D call uncertain. Trimming cost V 4 bases and J 7 bases, with 17 bases left between them. Germline V gives CDR1 MNHEY, CDR2 SVGEGT. The CDR3 covers 16 residues. CDR3 nucleotides: TGTGCCAGCAGTTCCCCCTCGCGCGGGGAGAATTCACCCCTCCACTTT. Translation gives CASSSPSRGENSPLHF.

The CDR3: CASSILQGSGNTIYF. The CDR3 DNA reads as TGTGCCAGTAGTATACTCCAGGGGAGCGGAAACACCATATATTTT. The chain couples TRBV19 to TRBJ1-3; weak D call: TRBD1 (6 bases). From germline, CDR1 is LNHDA and CDR2 SQIVND (reference sequence). This CDR3 is 15 amino acids long. V gave up 2 bases and J gave up 4 bases, with 12 bases separating them. Combining the CDR3 with reference TRBV19 and TRBJ1-3 gives the whole variable domain DGGITQSPKYLFRKEGQNVTLSCEQNLNHDAMYWYRQDPGQGLRLIYYSQIVNDFQKGDIAEGYSVSREKKESFPLTVTSAQKNPTAFYLCASSILQGSGNTIYFGEGSWLTVV.

This chain links TRBV27 with TRBJ2-1; 8 bases are a match to TRBD2. CDR1 and CDR2 (germline): MNHEY, SMNVEV (reference sequence). This CDR3 has 16 amino acids. The junction had 13 bases not matched to a gene; V was cut back by 6 bases and J by 6 bases. In DNA, the CDR3 is TGTGCCAGCAGGGGCCCGGGGCGGGGGGCGGTCAATGAGCAGTTCTTC. Protein sequence: CASRGPGRGAVNEQFF.

The chain is built from TRBV7-8 and TRBJ2-3; unclear D gene. Germline V gives CDR1 SGHVS, CDR2 FQNEAQ. The V and J ends lost 1 base and 1 base respectively, with 9 bases between them. The CDR3 runs 15 residues. CDR3 loop: CASSLVGSGTDTQYF. Here the CDR3 DNA reads TGTGCCAGCAGCTTAGTTGGCTCCGGCACAGATACGCAGTATTTT.

The chain carries TRBV19 and TRBJ1-5, with a possible D match to TRBD1 (6 bases). V lost 5 bases to trimming and J lost 3 bases, with 11 bases between them. Germline V gives CDR1 LNHDA, CDR2 SQIVND (reference sequence). The CDR3 has 14 amino acids. CDR3 bases: TGTGCCAGTAGTTTAAGGGACACCAATCAGCCCCAGCATTTT. As protein: CASSLRDTNQPQHF.

This clone was counted a few times. The chain recombines TRBV6-4 with TRBJ2-3; perhaps TRBD2 as D (6 bases). CDR3 length equals 16 residues. V shed 2 bases and J shed 1 base, with 13 bases lying between them. Germline loops: CDR1 MRHNA, CDR2 SNTAGT. CDR3 nucleotide sequence: TGTGCCAGCAGTGACCGTCCGGGAGAAGGCACAGATACGCAGTATTTT. The encoded protein is CASSDRPGEGTDTQYF.

The chain's CDR3 is CSVFWQGPYNEQFF. DNA for the CDR3: TGCAGCGTTTTCTGGCAGGGCCCCTACAATGAGCAGTTCTTC. This chain links TRBV29-1 with TRBJ2-1; tentative D call: TRBD1 (5 bases). The length of the CDR3 is 14 residues. The V end lost 5 bases, the J end lost 2 bases, and 13 bases lay between the germline ends. The V gene's germline CDR1 is SQVTM and CDR2 ANQGSEA.

This rearrangement joins TRBV12-5 to TRBJ1-1; D gene ambiguous. Germline lookup yields CDR1 LGHNT and CDR2 FRNRAP. This CDR3 is 14 amino acids long. Trimming removed 0 bases at V and 7 bases at J, with 12 bases between. The CDR3 is CASGLVGSTREAFF. The CDR3 DNA is TGTGCTAGTGGTTTGGTCGGGTCAACTCGTGAAGCTTTCTTT.

V and J are TRBV7-9 and TRBJ1-2; D perhaps matches TRBD1 (6 bases). This CDR3 has 16 residues. Deletions cut 4 bases from V and 2 bases from J, with 17 bases between. Per the germline V gene, CDR1 is SEHNR and CDR2 is FQNEAQ (reference sequence). CDR3 amino acids: CASSSHLGQGNYGYTF. For the CDR3, the DNA is TGTGCCAGCAGCTCCCACCTGGGGCAGGGGAACTATGGCTACACCTTC.